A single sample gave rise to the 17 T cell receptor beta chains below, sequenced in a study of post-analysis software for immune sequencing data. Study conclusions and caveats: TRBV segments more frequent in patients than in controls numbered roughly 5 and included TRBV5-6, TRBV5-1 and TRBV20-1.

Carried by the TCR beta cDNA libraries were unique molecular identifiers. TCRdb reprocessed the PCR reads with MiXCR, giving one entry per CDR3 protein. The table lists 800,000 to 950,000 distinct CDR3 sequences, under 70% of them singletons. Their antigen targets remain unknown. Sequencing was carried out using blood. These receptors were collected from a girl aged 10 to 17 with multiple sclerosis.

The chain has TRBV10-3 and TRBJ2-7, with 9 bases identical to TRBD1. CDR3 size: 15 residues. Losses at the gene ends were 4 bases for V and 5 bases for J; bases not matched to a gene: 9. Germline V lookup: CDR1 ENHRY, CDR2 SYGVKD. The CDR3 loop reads CAISGTGTGTDEQYF. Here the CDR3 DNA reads TGTGCCATCAGTGGTACCGGGACAGGGACAGACGAGCAGTACTTC.

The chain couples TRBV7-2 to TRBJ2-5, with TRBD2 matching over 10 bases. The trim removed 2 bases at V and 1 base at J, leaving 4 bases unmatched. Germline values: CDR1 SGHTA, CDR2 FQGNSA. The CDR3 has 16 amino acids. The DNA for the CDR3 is TGTGCCAGCAGCTTACTAGCGGGGGCCACCCAAGAGACCCAGTACTTC. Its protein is CASSLLAGATQETQYF.

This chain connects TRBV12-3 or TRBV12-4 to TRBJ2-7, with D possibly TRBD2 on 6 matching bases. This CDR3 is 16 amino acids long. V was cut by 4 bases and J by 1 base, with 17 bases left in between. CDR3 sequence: CASSWRQGGLSYEQYF. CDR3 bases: TGTGCCAGCAGTTGGAGGCAGGGAGGTTTGTCCTACGAGCAGTACTTC.

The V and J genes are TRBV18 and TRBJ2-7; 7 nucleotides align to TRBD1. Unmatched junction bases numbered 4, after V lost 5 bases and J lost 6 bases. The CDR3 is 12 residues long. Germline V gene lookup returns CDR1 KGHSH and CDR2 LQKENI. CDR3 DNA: TGTGCCAGCTCAGACCGGGACAGCGAGCAGTACTTC. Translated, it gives CASSDRDSEQYF.

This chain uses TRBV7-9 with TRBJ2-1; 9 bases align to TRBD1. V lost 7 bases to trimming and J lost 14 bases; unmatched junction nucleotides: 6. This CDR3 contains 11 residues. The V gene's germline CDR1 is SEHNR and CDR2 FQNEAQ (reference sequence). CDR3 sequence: CASTLTGGEFF. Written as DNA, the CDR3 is TGTGCCAGCACCCTCACAGGGGGCGAGTTCTTC.

CDR3 DNA: TGCGCCAGCAGCTTGTCGGGTATAGCTAATGAAAAACTGTTTTTT. Translating gives CASSLSGIANEKLFF. The chain links TRBV5-1 to TRBJ1-4; D gene ambiguous. Germline values: CDR1 SGHRS, CDR2 YFSETQ. The CDR3 covers 15 residues. Trimming pared 1 base from V and 3 bases from J, leaving 10 bases between.

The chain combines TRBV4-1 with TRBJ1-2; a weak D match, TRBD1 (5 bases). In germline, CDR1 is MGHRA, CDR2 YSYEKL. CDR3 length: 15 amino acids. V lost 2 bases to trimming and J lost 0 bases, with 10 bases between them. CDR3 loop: CASSQRGPSNYGYTF. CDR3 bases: TGCGCCAGCAGCCAAAGGGGACCGTCTAACTATGGCTACACCTTC.

The CDR3 sequence: CASSFRASGLDTQYF. The CDR3 coding sequence is TGTGCCAGCAGTTTCCGGGCTAGCGGTCTAGATACGCAGTATTTT. The rearrangement joins TRBV12-3 or TRBV12-4 to TRBJ2-3, with TRBD2 matching 7 bases. Trimming at V came to 3 bases and at J to 5 bases, leaving 8 bases not matched to a gene. CDR3 length: 15 amino acids.

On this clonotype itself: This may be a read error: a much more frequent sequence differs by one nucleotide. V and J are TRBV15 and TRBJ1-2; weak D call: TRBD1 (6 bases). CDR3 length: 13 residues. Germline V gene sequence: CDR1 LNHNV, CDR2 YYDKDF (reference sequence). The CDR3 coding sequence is TGTGCCGCCAGCAGATGGGGACAATATGGCTACACCTTC. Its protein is CAASRWGQYGYTF.

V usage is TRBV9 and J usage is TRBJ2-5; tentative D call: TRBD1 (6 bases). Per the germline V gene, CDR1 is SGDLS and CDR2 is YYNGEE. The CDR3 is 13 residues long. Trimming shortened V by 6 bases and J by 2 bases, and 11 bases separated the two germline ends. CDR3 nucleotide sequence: TGTGCCAGCAATTTGGACAGTCAAGAGACCCAGTACTTC. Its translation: CASNLDSQETQYF.

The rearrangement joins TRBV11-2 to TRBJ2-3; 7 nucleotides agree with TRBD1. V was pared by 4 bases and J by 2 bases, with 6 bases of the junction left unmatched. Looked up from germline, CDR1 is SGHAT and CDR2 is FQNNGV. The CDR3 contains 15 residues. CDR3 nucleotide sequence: TGTGCCAGCAGCTACTCGGGACAGTACACAGATACGCAGTATTTT. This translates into CASSYSGQYTDTQYF.

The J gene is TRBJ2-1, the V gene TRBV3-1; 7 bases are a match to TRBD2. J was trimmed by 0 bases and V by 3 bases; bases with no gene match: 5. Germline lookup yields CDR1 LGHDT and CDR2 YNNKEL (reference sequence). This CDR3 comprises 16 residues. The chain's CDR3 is CASSQTSRSSYNEQFF. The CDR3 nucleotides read TGTGCCAGCAGCCAGACTAGCCGAAGCTCCTACAATGAGCAGTTCTTC.

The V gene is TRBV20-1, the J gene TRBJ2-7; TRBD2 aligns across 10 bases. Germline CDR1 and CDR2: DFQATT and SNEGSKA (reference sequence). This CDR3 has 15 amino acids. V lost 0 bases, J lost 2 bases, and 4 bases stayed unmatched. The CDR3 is CSARDPLAGTYEQYF. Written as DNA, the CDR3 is TGCAGTGCTAGAGATCCACTAGCGGGGACCTACGAGCAGTACTTC.

CDR3 region: CAISSGVARWSEQYF. The CDR3 bases are TGTGCCATCAGCTCGGGCGTAGCGCGGTGGAGCGAGCAGTACTTC. The chain is built from TRBV10-3 and TRBJ2-7; D is possibly TRBD2 (5 bases). Germline V gene data show CDR1 as ENHRY and CDR2 as SYGVKD. CDR3 length: 15 residues. V was clipped by 6 bases and J by 6 bases, with 21 bases between them.

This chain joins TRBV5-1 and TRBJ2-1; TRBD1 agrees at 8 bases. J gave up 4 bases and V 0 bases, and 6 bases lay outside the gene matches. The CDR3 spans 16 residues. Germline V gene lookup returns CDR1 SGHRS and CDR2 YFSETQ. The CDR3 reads CASSLAKDREYNEQFF. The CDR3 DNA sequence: TGCGCCAGCAGCTTGGCCAAGGACAGGGAGTACAATGAGCAGTTCTTC.

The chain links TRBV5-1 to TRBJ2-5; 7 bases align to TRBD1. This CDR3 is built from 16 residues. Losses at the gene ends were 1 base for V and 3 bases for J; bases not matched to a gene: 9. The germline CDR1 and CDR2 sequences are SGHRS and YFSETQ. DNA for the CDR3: TGCGCCAGCAGCTTGTCGCGGACAGGAGGTGAAGAGACCCAGTACTTC. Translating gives CASSLSRTGGEETQYF.

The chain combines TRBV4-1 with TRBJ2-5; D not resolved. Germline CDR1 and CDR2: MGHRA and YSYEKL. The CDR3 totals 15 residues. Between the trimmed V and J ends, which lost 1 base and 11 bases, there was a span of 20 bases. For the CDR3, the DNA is TGCGCCAGCAGCCAAGGTCCAGGTACGCACAATGAGCAGTACTTC. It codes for CASSQGPGTHNEQYF.